This T cell receptor (beta chain) comes out of a study of T-cell reconstitution after alpha-beta-depleted transplantation in children. The TCRbeta library was prepared with unique molecular identifiers. TCRdb independently ran MiXCR on the PCR reads; one entry per CDR3 protein. This table has 200,000 to 250,000 distinct CDR3 sequences, approximately 9.5% appearing once. Trimming cost V 1 base and J 8 bases, with 15 bases left between them. CDR3 length equals 14 residues. From germline, CDR1 is DFQATT and CDR2 SNEGSKA (reference sequence). The chain is built from TRBV20-1 and TRBJ1-3; D is perhaps TRBD1 (6 bases). This sample comprised PBMCs from the stem cell graft donor, obtained from the stem cell graft. The sequence was obtained from a human donor who donated a stem cell graft to a child with acute lymphoblastic leukemia. The CDR3 loop is CSARVSRGGHTIYF. CDR3 nucleotide sequence: TGCAGTGCTAGAGTCAGCAGGGGAGGTCACACCATATATTTT.